This TCR beta chain was found in a study of T cells after yellow fever vaccination. Study observations and caveats: There was a possibility that FACS-sorted repertoires contained abundant clonotypes contaminating from the bulk population. When the response was secondary, it was weaker but reached its peak faster, day 5 versus 15.

Universal primer sites and UMIs were introduced during 5'RACE template-switching synthesis of TCR cDNA. TCRdb used MiXCR to reprocess the 5' RACE reads, holding one entry per CDR3 protein. The repertoire holds hundreds of thousands of distinct CDR3 sequences, with around 20% as singletons. Looked up from germline, CDR1 is SGHTS and CDR2 is YDEGEE. Trimming pared 1 base from V and 2 bases from J, leaving 13 bases between. The length of the CDR3 is 17 residues. Remarks on this clonotype: Its antigen is currently unknown.

The source was PBMCs, collected before the yellow fever booster vaccination. This receptor was identified in a man aged 18 to 30 who received the YFV17D yellow fever vaccine. The genes are TRBV5-8 and TRBJ2-6, with a possible D match to TRBD1 (5 bases). CDR3 bases: TGTGCCAGCAGCTTGCGCGGACAAGCCGCTGGGGCCAACGTCCTGACTTTC. This sequence encodes CASSLRGQAAGANVLTF.